This entry lists 5 T cell receptor beta chains sequenced from one sample in a study of shared clonotypes between healthy human individuals. Profiled with immunoSEQ multiplex PCR; TCRdb holds only in-frame clones, not every one. The table includes under 600,000 clones, about 80% detected once. The sample comprised PBMCs. The receptor source for this set is a woman in her thirties or forties in good health. Some clones in this sample may be carry-over from other donors' samples.

The gene calls are TRBV30 and TRBJ1-6; TRBD1 matches 7 bases. The germline gives CDR1 GTSNPN, CDR2 SVGIG (reference sequence). The CDR3 is 15 amino acids. V was pared by 3 bases and J by 10 bases, with 12 bases of the junction left unmatched. The DNA for the CDR3 is TGTGCCTGGAGGAGCACCGGGACAGTGTTGTCACCCCTCCACTTT. Its translation is CAWRSTGTVLSPLHF.

The V and J genes are TRBV30 and TRBJ1-4, with a possible D match to TRBD1 (6 bases). Germline CDR1 and CDR2: GTSNPN and SVGIG (reference sequence). V gave up 0 bases and J gave up 7 bases, with 12 bases separating them. The CDR3 loop spans 14 amino acids. The CDR3 DNA is TGTGCCTGGAGTGTGGGACATTCTACTGAAAAACTGTTTTTT. Residues: CAWSVGHSTEKLFF.

The CDR3 region is CASSILLAGEADTQYF. The CDR3 DNA reads TGTGCCAGTAGTATCCTCCTAGCGGGAGAAGCAGATACGCAGTATTTT. This sequence joins TRBV19 and TRBJ2-3, with TRBD2 matching 10 bases. This CDR3 is 16 amino acids long. V lost 3 bases, J lost 4 bases, and 7 bases stayed unmatched. Germline assignment: CDR1 LNHDA and CDR2 SQIVND (reference sequence).

This clone has only a few counts. The chain combines TRBV28 with TRBJ2-7; D might be TRBD1 or TRBD2, each matching 5 bases. Trimming shortened V by 6 bases and J by 2 bases, and 17 bases separated the two germline ends. CDR3 length equals 15 residues. Germline CDR1 reads MDHEN; CDR2 reads SYDVKM. The CDR3 protein is CASSTPGRATYEQYF. The CDR3 DNA sequence: TGTGCCAGCAGCACGCCGGGACGGGCTACCTACGAGCAGTACTTC. Based on the CDR3 plus reference TRBV28 and TRBJ2-7, the full variable domain is DVKVTQSSRYLVKRTGEKVFLECVQDMDHENMFWYRQDPGLGLRLIYFSYDVKMKEKGDIPEGYSVSREKKERFSLILESASTNQTSMYLCASSTPGRATYEQYFGPGTRLTVT.

V usage is TRBV19 and J usage is TRBJ2-7; either TRBD1 or TRBD2 may supply D (5 bases each). Trimming took 8 bases from V and 3 from J, leaving 17 bases between them. Germline loops: CDR1 LNHDA, CDR2 SQIVND (reference sequence). There are 14 residues in the CDR3. CDR3 residues: CASPAGTECYEQYF. CDR3 DNA: TGTGCCAGTCCCGCCGGGACGGAGTGCTACGAGCAGTACTTC.